The clone carrying this TCR beta chain appeared many times. V shed 6 bases and J shed 2 bases, with 10 bases lying between them. Germline CDR1 reads ENHRY; CDR2 reads SYGVKD. There are 13 residues in the CDR3. This entry belongs to a study of blood T cells in healthy people across ages. The sample, about 10 milliliters of peripheral blood, was drawn from each donor. It was with a sample-barcoded 5' primer and a J-beta primer mix that a second PCR of roughly 7 to 12 cycles was run. Tags on each cDNA molecule came from a template-switch adaptor with 12 random nucleotides. One entry per CDR3 protein, called by TCRdb with MiXCR from the 5' RACE reads. The sample records approximately 1.5 million distinct CDR3 sequences, about 31% being singletons.

This clonotype was sampled from a woman between 25 and 40 years old in good health. The chain carries TRBV10-3 and TRBJ2-5; D possibly corresponds to TRBD2 (6 bases). Sequencing was done on a sample of blood. This CDR3 is CAIREGFQETQYF. The CDR3 coding sequence is TGTGCCATCAGGGAGGGGTTTCAAGAGACCCAGTACTTC.